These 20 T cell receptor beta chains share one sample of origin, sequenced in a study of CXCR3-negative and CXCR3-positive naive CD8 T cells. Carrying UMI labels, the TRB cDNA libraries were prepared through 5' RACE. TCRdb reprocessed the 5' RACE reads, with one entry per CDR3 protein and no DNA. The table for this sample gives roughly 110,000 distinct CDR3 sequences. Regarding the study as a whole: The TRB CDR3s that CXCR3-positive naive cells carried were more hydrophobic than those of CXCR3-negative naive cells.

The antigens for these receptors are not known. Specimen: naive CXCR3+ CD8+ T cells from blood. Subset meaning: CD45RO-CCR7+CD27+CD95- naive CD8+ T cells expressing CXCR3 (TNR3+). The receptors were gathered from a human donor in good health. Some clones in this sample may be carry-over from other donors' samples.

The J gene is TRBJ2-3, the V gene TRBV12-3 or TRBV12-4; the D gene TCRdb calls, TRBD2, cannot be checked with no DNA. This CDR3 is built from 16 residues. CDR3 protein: CASSPASGGGTDTQYF.

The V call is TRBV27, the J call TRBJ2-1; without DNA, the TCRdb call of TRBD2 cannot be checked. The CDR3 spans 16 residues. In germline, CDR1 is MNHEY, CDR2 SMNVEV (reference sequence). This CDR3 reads CASSQYGTTGTNEQFF.

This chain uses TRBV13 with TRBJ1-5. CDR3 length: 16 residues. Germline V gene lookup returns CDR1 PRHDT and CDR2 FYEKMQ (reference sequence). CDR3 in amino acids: CASSLFRCFRNQPQHF.

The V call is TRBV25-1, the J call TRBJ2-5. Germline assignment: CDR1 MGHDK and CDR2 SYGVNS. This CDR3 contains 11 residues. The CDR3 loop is CASSGTETQYF.

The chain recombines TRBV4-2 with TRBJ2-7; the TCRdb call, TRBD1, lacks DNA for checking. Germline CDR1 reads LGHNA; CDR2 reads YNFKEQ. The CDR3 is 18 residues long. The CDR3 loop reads CASSQESLEGGGPHEQYF.

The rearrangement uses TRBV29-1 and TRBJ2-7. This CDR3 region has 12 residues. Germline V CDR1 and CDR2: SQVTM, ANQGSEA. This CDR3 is CSVYGGSYEQYF.

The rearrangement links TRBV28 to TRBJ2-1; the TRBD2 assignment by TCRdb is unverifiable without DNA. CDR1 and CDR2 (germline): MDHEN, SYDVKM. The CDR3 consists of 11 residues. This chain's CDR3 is CASNLGGVVFF.

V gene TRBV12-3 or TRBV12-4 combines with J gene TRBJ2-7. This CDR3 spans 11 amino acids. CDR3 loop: CASSLSGEQYF.

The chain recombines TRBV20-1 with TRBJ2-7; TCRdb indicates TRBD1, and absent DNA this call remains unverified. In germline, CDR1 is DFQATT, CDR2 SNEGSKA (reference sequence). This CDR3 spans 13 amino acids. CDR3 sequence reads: CSATGQYSYEQYF.

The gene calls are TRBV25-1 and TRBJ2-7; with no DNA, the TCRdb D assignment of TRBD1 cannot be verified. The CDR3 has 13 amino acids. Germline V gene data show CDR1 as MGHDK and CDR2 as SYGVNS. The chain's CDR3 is CASSENRGEEQYF.

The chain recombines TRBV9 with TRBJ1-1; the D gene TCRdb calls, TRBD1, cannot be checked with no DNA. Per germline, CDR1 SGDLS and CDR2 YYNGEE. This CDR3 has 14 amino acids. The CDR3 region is CASSGRFGTTEAFF.

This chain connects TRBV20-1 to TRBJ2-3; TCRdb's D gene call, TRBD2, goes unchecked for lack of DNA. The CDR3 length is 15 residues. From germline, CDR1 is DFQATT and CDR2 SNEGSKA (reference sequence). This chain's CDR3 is CSAMPGLDVTDTQYF.

CDR3 in amino acids: CASKIAGGSYNEQFF. The rearrangement uses TRBV6-5 and TRBJ2-1; TCRdb indicates TRBD2, and absent DNA this call remains unverified. CDR3 length: 15 residues. Germline V gene data show CDR1 as MNHEY and CDR2 as SVGAGI.

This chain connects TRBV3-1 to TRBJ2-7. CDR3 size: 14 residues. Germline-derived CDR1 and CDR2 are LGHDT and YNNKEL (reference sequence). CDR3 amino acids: CASSFIQGPYEQYF.

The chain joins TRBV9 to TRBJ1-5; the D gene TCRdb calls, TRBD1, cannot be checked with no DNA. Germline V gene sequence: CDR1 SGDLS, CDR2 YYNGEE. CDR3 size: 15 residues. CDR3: CASSPQGNSNQPQHF.

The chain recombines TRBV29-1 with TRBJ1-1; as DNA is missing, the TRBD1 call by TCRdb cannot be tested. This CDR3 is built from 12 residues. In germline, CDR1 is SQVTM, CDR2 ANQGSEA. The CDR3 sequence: CSVEQGAIEAFF.

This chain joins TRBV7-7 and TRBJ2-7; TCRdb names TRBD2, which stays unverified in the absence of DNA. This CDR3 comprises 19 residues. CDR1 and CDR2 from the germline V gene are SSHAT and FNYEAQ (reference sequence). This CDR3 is CASSLMIGLAGRRTYEQYF.

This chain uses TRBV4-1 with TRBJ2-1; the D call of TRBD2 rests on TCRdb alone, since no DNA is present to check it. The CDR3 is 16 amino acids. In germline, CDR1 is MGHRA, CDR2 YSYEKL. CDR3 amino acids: CASSQDPGGGYNEQFF.

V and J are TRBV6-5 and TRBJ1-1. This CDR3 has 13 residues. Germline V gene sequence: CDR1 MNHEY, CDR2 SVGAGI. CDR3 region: CASSSTRASEAFF.

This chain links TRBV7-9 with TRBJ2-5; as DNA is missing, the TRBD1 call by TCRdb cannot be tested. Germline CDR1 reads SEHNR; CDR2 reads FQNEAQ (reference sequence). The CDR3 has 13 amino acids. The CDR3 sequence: CASRDWTAETQYF.